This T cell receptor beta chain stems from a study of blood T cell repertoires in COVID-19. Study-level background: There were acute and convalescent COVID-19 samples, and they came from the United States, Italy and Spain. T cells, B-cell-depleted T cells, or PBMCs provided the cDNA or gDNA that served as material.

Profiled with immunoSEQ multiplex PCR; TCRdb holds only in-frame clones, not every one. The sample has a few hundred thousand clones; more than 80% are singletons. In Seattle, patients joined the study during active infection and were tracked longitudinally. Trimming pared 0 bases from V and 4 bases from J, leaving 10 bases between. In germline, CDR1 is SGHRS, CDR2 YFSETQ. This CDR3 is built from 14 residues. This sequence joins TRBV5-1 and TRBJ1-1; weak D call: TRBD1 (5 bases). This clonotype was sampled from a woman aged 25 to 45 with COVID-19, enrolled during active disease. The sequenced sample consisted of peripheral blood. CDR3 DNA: TGCGCCAGCAGCTTGGCCACGGGGGGCACTGAAGCTTTCTTT. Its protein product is CASSLATGGTEAFF.